This is a list of T cell receptor beta chains from one sample in a study of vaccination and CD4 T cells after COVID-19. TCRdb called the PCR reads again in MiXCR, with one record for every CDR3 protein. The table lists roughly 12,000 distinct CDR3 sequences, about 74% of them singletons. These TCRs' antigens remain unknown. Sample: CD4+ T cells from blood, cultured in vitro. All receptors derive from a human donor who had recovered from COVID-19. Each CDR3 is given with its conserved first and last residue. Each record gives: J gene, clone size, D gene, V gene, CDR3 protein, CDR3 DNA. The D gene is left open where the match is weak. Part of the rows lack a size; the others show once, few, many or a class for expanded clones.

j_gene: TRBJ1-2
abundance: -
d_gene: TRBD1
v_gene: TRBV6-5
CDR3aa: CASSYQGTGVQTNYGYTF
CDR3nt: TGTGCCAGCAGTTACCAGGGGACAGGGGTACAAACAAACTATGGCTACACCTTC

j_gene: TRBJ1-1
abundance: once
d_gene: TRBD1
v_gene: TRBV2
CDR3aa: CASSLTGPEAFF
CDR3nt: TGTGCCAGCAGTCTGACAGGGCCTGAAGCTTTCTTT

j_gene: TRBJ1-1
abundance: -
d_gene: -
v_gene: TRBV25-1
CDR3aa: CASSEFGERTEAFF
CDR3nt: TGTGCCAGCAGTGAATTTGGGGAGCGGACTGAAGCTTTCTTT

j_gene: TRBJ1-2
abundance: -
d_gene: TRBD1
v_gene: TRBV6-5
CDR3aa: CASSYSRAAGGSGYTF
CDR3nt: TGTGCCAGCAGTTACTCCCGGGCGGCAGGGGGCTCTGGCTACACCTTC

j_gene: TRBJ2-2
abundance: -
d_gene: -
v_gene: TRBV6-2/TRBV6-3
CDR3aa: CASIHGKGPNTGELFF
CDR3nt: TGTGCCAGCATCCACGGGAAAGGGCCCAACACCGGGGAGCTGTTTTTT

j_gene: TRBJ1-1
abundance: -
d_gene: -
v_gene: TRBV7-2
CDR3aa: CASSVQGTNGAFF
CDR3nt: TGTGCCAGCAGCGTCCAGGGGACCAACGGAGCTTTCTTT

j_gene: TRBJ2-2
abundance: -
d_gene: -
v_gene: TRBV7-9
CDR3aa: CASSLNAGELFF
CDR3nt: TGTGCCAGCAGCTTAAATGCCGGGGAGCTGTTTTTT

j_gene: TRBJ2-5
abundance: -
d_gene: -
v_gene: TRBV6-1
CDR3aa: CASSEGPTPGTQYF
CDR3nt: TGTGCCAGCAGTGAAGGTCCCACTCCGGGGACCCAGTACTTC

j_gene: TRBJ2-3
abundance: -
d_gene: TRBD1
v_gene: TRBV20-1
CDR3aa: CSAPRQGATDTQYF
CDR3nt: TGCAGTGCTCCTCGACAGGGGGCAACAGATACGCAGTATTTT

j_gene: TRBJ1-2
abundance: -
d_gene: -
v_gene: TRBV19
CDR3aa: CASKPQVGGSYGYTF
CDR3nt: TGTGCCAGTAAGCCCCAGGTCGGAGGGTCCTATGGCTACACCTTC

j_gene: TRBJ2-5
abundance: -
d_gene: -
v_gene: TRBV7-9
CDR3aa: CASLPVQETQYF
CDR3nt: TGTGCCAGCTTGCCTGTGCAAGAGACCCAGTACTTC

j_gene: TRBJ2-3
abundance: -
d_gene: -
v_gene: TRBV28
CDR3aa: CASSSGSRITDTQYF
CDR3nt: TGTGCCAGCAGCTCAGGGTCCCGAATCACAGATACGCAGTATTTT

j_gene: TRBJ1-2
abundance: -
d_gene: TRBD1
v_gene: TRBV6-1
CDR3aa: CASSQPNRGLNYGYTF
CDR3nt: TGTGCCAGCAGTCAACCAAACAGGGGCCTTAACTATGGCTACACCTTC

j_gene: TRBJ1-2
abundance: -
d_gene: TRBD1
v_gene: TRBV29-1
CDR3aa: CSVTTGGDGYTF
CDR3nt: TGCAGCGTCACTACAGGGGGAGACGGCTACACCTTC

j_gene: TRBJ1-1
abundance: -
d_gene: -
v_gene: TRBV15
CDR3aa: CATSSGGMGTEAFF
CDR3nt: TGTGCCACCAGCAGCGGGGGAATGGGCACTGAAGCTTTCTTT

j_gene: TRBJ2-2
abundance: once
d_gene: TRBD1
v_gene: TRBV20-1
CDR3aa: CSAPNRDRHSPYTGELFF
CDR3nt: TGCAGTGCGCCGAACCGGGACAGACATTCGCCTTACACCGGGGAGCTGTTTTTT

j_gene: TRBJ2-3
abundance: few
d_gene: -
v_gene: TRBV21-1
CDR3aa: CASSRSGSTTQYF
CDR3nt: TGTGCCAGCAGCCGAAGCGGCTCAACTACGCAGTATTTT

j_gene: TRBJ1-2
abundance: -
d_gene: -
v_gene: TRBV24-1
CDR3aa: CATSDLNINYGYTF
CDR3nt: TGTGCCACCAGTGATTTGAACATAAACTATGGCTACACCTTC

j_gene: TRBJ2-2
abundance: -
d_gene: TRBD1
v_gene: TRBV20-1
CDR3aa: CSATDRANTGELFF
CDR3nt: TGCAGTGCTACCGACAGGGCAAACACCGGGGAGCTGTTTTTT

j_gene: TRBJ1-2
abundance: once
d_gene: -
v_gene: TRBV6-5
CDR3aa: CASSYEGKGVTNYGYTF
CDR3nt: TGTGCCAGCAGTTACGAAGGTAAGGGGGTGACTAACTATGGCTACACCTTC

j_gene: TRBJ1-2
abundance: -
d_gene: TRBD1
v_gene: TRBV2
CDR3aa: CASIDRDNYGYTF
CDR3nt: TGTGCCAGCATTGACAGGGATAACTATGGCTACACCTTC

j_gene: TRBJ1-6
abundance: once
d_gene: -
v_gene: TRBV18
CDR3aa: CASSAKTSDTSALHF
CDR3nt: TGTGCCAGCTCGGCAAAAACCTCTGATACCTCTGCCCTCCACTTT

j_gene: TRBJ1-5
abundance: -
d_gene: TRBD1
v_gene: TRBV24-1
CDR3aa: CATSATTGGGNQPQHF
CDR3nt: TGTGCCACCAGTGCTACAACAGGGGGCGGCAATCAGCCCCAGCATTTT

j_gene: TRBJ2-7
abundance: once
d_gene: -
v_gene: TRBV10-3
CDR3aa: CAIGHSRGYEQYF
CDR3nt: TGTGCCATCGGTCACAGTAGGGGCTACGAGCAGTACTTC

j_gene: TRBJ1-2
abundance: -
d_gene: -
v_gene: TRBV5-4
CDR3aa: CASSPTRGYGYTF
CDR3nt: TGTGCCAGCAGCCCTACACGAGGCTATGGCTACACCTTC

j_gene: TRBJ1-2
abundance: -
d_gene: TRBD1
v_gene: TRBV6-2/TRBV6-3
CDR3aa: CASSLGGRGPYGYTF
CDR3nt: TGTGCCAGCAGTCTCGGGGGCAGGGGGCCCTATGGCTACACCTTC

j_gene: TRBJ2-4
abundance: -
d_gene: -
v_gene: TRBV2
CDR3aa: CASRFTRPIAKNIQYF
CDR3nt: TGTGCCAGCAGGTTCACCCGGCCTATAGCCAAAAACATTCAGTACTTC

j_gene: TRBJ2-5
abundance: -
d_gene: TRBD1
v_gene: TRBV6-5
CDR3aa: CASSYGTRLGTGIETQYF
CDR3nt: TGTGCCAGCAGTTACGGGACTCGATTGGGGACAGGGATAGAGACCCAGTACTTC

j_gene: TRBJ1-2
abundance: medium-sized
d_gene: -
v_gene: TRBV15
CDR3aa: CATSPRQSGVRGYTF
CDR3nt: TGTGCCACCAGCCCTCGACAATCAGGGGTTCGGGGCTACACCTTC

j_gene: TRBJ1-2
abundance: few
d_gene: -
v_gene: TRBV20-1
CDR3aa: CSATNHRRPVNDYTF
CDR3nt: TGCAGTGCCACAAACCATAGACGGCCCGTCAACGACTACACCTTC

j_gene: TRBJ1-6
abundance: -
d_gene: -
v_gene: TRBV12-3/TRBV12-4
CDR3aa: CASSGLSVGAVHLHF
CDR3nt: TGTGCCAGCAGTGGTTTATCCGTGGGGGCAGTTCACCTCCACTTT

j_gene: TRBJ1-5
abundance: -
d_gene: TRBD1
v_gene: TRBV28
CDR3aa: CASSPAGTGYQPQHF
CDR3nt: TGTGCCAGCAGTCCGGCCGGGACAGGGTATCAGCCCCAGCATTTT

j_gene: TRBJ1-1
abundance: -
d_gene: -
v_gene: TRBV29-1
CDR3aa: CSGGSERGTEAFF
CDR3nt: TGCAGCGGGGGCTCGGAGAGGGGCACTGAAGCTTTCTTT

j_gene: TRBJ1-6
abundance: -
d_gene: -
v_gene: TRBV28
CDR3aa: CASSLTATRSPLHF
CDR3nt: TGTGCCAGCAGTCTGACAGCTACCCGATCACCCCTCCACTTT

j_gene: TRBJ2-3
abundance: -
d_gene: TRBD1
v_gene: TRBV2
CDR3aa: CASSGDRGSTDTQYF
CDR3nt: TGTGCCAGCAGTGGGGACAGGGGTAGCACAGATACGCAGTATTTT

j_gene: TRBJ1-5
abundance: -
d_gene: -
v_gene: TRBV5-4
CDR3aa: CASSFDANQPQHF
CDR3nt: TGTGCCAGCAGCTTTGACGCTAATCAGCCCCAGCATTTT

j_gene: TRBJ2-7
abundance: -
d_gene: -
v_gene: TRBV6-1
CDR3aa: CASSLWGPNYEQYF
CDR3nt: TGTGCCAGCAGTCTATGGGGGCCTAACTACGAGCAGTACTTC

j_gene: TRBJ1-2
abundance: -
d_gene: TRBD1
v_gene: TRBV2
CDR3aa: CASSVSRGLHGYTF
CDR3nt: TGTGCCAGCAGTGTCTCCAGGGGGCTGCATGGCTACACCTTC

j_gene: TRBJ1-2
abundance: -
d_gene: TRBD1
v_gene: TRBV7-9
CDR3aa: CASSPLRGQGEGYTF
CDR3nt: TGTGCCAGCAGCCCCCTAAGGGGACAGGGAGAGGGCTACACCTTC

j_gene: TRBJ2-4
abundance: -
d_gene: TRBD2
v_gene: TRBV20-1
CDR3aa: CSVTGGAGNIQYF
CDR3nt: TGCAGTGTCACGGGGGGGGCGGGGAACATTCAGTACTTT

j_gene: TRBJ1-2
abundance: -
d_gene: -
v_gene: TRBV7-2
CDR3aa: CASSPGGPGYTF
CDR3nt: TGTGCCAGCAGCCCTGGGGGGCCTGGCTACACCTTC

j_gene: TRBJ2-2
abundance: once
d_gene: -
v_gene: TRBV6-1
CDR3aa: CASSDGLSIRGGELFF
CDR3nt: TGTGCCAGCAGTGACGGACTTTCCATAAGAGGAGGGGAGCTGTTTTTT

j_gene: TRBJ2-7
abundance: -
d_gene: -
v_gene: TRBV24-1
CDR3aa: CATSDPRLTPYEQYF
CDR3nt: TGTGCCACCAGTGACCCCAGACTTACCCCCTACGAGCAGTACTTC

j_gene: TRBJ2-5
abundance: -
d_gene: TRBD1
v_gene: TRBV6-2/TRBV6-3
CDR3aa: CASSYTGTGGGETQYF
CDR3nt: TGTGCCAGCAGTTACACCGGGACAGGGGGGGGAGAGACCCAGTACTTC

j_gene: TRBJ2-7
abundance: -
d_gene: -
v_gene: TRBV2
CDR3aa: CASAGQGNYEQYF
CDR3nt: TGTGCCAGCGCAGGCCAAGGTAATTACGAGCAGTACTTC

j_gene: TRBJ1-5
abundance: -
d_gene: -
v_gene: TRBV20-1
CDR3aa: CSARLAGDRNQPQHF
CDR3nt: TGCAGTGCTAGGTTGGCAGGGGATAGGAATCAGCCCCAGCATTTT

j_gene: TRBJ2-7
abundance: -
d_gene: -
v_gene: TRBV4-2
CDR3aa: CASSQDGTTLTYEQYF
CDR3nt: TGTGCCAGCAGCCAAGATGGGACAACGCTTACCTACGAGCAGTACTTC

j_gene: TRBJ1-5
abundance: -
d_gene: -
v_gene: TRBV24-1
CDR3aa: CATSDEGRGDQPQHF
CDR3nt: TGTGCCACCAGTGATGAGGGCAGAGGTGATCAGCCCCAGCATTTT

j_gene: TRBJ1-1
abundance: -
d_gene: -
v_gene: TRBV6-1
CDR3aa: CASSEQWKNTEAFF
CDR3nt: TGTGCCAGCAGTGAACAATGGAAGAACACTGAAGCTTTCTTT

j_gene: TRBJ1-2
abundance: -
d_gene: -
v_gene: TRBV6-1
CDR3aa: CASSRGAHGYGYTF
CDR3nt: TGTGCCAGCAGTCGCGGGGCGCACGGCTATGGCTACACCTTC

j_gene: TRBJ2-1
abundance: once
d_gene: TRBD2
v_gene: TRBV20-1
CDR3aa: CSASWGRASYEQFF
CDR3nt: TGCAGTGCTTCGTGGGGGAGGGCCTCATATGAGCAGTTCTTC

j_gene: TRBJ2-5
abundance: once
d_gene: TRBD2
v_gene: TRBV2
CDR3aa: CASSGVTSGVRYF
CDR3nt: TGTGCCAGCAGTGGAGTGACTAGCGGGGTTCGGTACTTC

j_gene: TRBJ1-4
abundance: -
d_gene: -
v_gene: TRBV18
CDR3aa: CASSRTGEELFF
CDR3nt: TGTGCCAGCTCACGGACGGGGGAGGAACTGTTTTTT

j_gene: TRBJ1-1
abundance: -
d_gene: -
v_gene: TRBV20-1
CDR3aa: CSASDARGANTEAFF
CDR3nt: TGCAGTGCTAGCGACGCACGGGGGGCCAACACTGAAGCTTTCTTT

j_gene: TRBJ1-5
abundance: -
d_gene: -
v_gene: TRBV19
CDR3aa: CASSVTASNQPQHF
CDR3nt: TGTGCCAGTAGTGTGACAGCTAGCAATCAGCCCCAGCATTTT

j_gene: TRBJ2-7
abundance: once
d_gene: TRBD2
v_gene: TRBV27
CDR3aa: CASSLGTSGRTEQYF
CDR3nt: TGTGCCAGCAGTTTAGGAACTAGCGGGAGAACCGAGCAGTACTTC

j_gene: TRBJ2-4
abundance: -
d_gene: -
v_gene: TRBV20-1
CDR3aa: CSARRTVENIQYF
CDR3nt: TGCAGTGCTAGGAGGACAGTAGAAAACATTCAGTACTTC

j_gene: TRBJ1-2
abundance: once
d_gene: -
v_gene: TRBV12-3/TRBV12-4
CDR3aa: CASSLTLRNGYTF
CDR3nt: TGTGCCAGCAGCCTGACCCTCCGGAATGGCTACACCTTC

j_gene: TRBJ2-7
abundance: -
d_gene: TRBD2
v_gene: TRBV30
CDR3aa: CAWRGIQGRGGEQYF
CDR3nt: TGTGCCTGGAGAGGGATTCAGGGACGCGGGGGCGAGCAGTACTTC

j_gene: TRBJ2-5
abundance: -
d_gene: -
v_gene: TRBV11-3
CDR3aa: CASSPRRGGDYRETQYF
CDR3nt: TGTGCCAGCAGCCCCCGCAGGGGGGGAGACTATCGAGAGACCCAGTACTTC